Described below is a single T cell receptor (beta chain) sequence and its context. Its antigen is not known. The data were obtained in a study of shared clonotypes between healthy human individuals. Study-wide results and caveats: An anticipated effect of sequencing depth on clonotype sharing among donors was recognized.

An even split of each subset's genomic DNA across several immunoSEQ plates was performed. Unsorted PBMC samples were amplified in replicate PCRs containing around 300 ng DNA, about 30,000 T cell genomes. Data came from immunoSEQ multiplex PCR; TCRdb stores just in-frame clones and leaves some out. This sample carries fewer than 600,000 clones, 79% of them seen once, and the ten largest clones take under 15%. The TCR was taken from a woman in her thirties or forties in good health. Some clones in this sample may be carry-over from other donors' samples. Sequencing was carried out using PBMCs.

The CDR3 spells CASRSDRDQPQHF. CDR3 nucleotide sequence: TGTGCCAGCAGGTCGGACAGAGATCAGCCCCAGCATTTT. This chain uses TRBV21-1 with TRBJ1-5; the D call in the table, TRBD1, was not verified against the DNA. TRBV21-1 is given as a pseudogene. CDR3 length: 13 residues.